This section outlines one TCR beta chain sequence together with its context. Its antigen remains unidentified. The CDR3 has 15 residues. Trimming stripped 7 bases from V and 0 bases from J, with 13 bases between. CDR1 and CDR2 from the germline V gene are MNHNS and SASEGT. Profiled with immunoSEQ multiplex PCR; TCRdb holds only in-frame clones, not every one. The sample yields approximately 190,000 clones, over 65% seen once. These data originate in a study of cytomegalovirus exposure and HLA in healthy donors. Study at large: The same platform was used for the 120 or so validation repertoires as for the 650 to 800 first-cohort repertoires, as reported in a later analysis. Points from the study as a whole: Overall, approximately 150 TCR beta chains were annotated as cytomegalovirus-associated.

Sequenced material: PBMCs. The V gene is TRBV6-1, the J gene TRBJ1-3, with a possible D match to TRBD1 (6 bases). This sequence originates from a man between 18 and 29 years old in good health and CMV-seropositive. The CDR3 nucleotides are TGTGCCAGCACCCGGACAGTTAGCTCTGGAAACACCATATATTTT. Its protein is CASTRTVSSGNTIYF.